A selection of T cell receptor beta chains follows, all from one sample in a study of T cells after posttransplantation cyclophosphamide. TCRdb keeps only in-frame clones here, not all; method: immunoSEQ multiplex PCR. Recorded here are 30,000 to 35,000 clones, none singletons. The sample taken for sequencing was PBMCs. These receptors came from a woman aged 45-65 years in good health and a related stem cell transplant donor. CDR3s include the opening cysteine and the closing phenylalanine or tryptophan. Each record gives: clone size, D gene, J gene, V gene, CDR3 protein, CDR3 DNA. A D gene is named only where the DNA matches it firmly. Some rows have no size entry. The others give once, few or many, or a class for an expanded clone.

abundance: .; d_gene: TRBD2; j_gene: TRBJ2-1; v_gene: TRBV6-5; CDR3aa: CASSSGTSVPNEQFF; CDR3nt: TGTGCCAGCAGCTCCGGGACTAGCGTGCCCAATGAGCAGTTCTTC
abundance: many; d_gene: TRBD2; j_gene: TRBJ2-1; v_gene: TRBV4-1; CDR3aa: CASSRGAAGGYNEQFF; CDR3nt: TGCGCCAGCAGCCGTGGGGCAGCGGGAGGGTACAATGAGCAGTTCTTC
abundance: .; d_gene: TRBD2; j_gene: TRBJ2-1; v_gene: TRBV29-1; CDR3aa: CSVVAGGRVDEQFF; CDR3nt: TGCAGCGTTGTCGCGGGAGGGAGGGTCGATGAGCAGTTCTTC
abundance: .; d_gene: .; j_gene: TRBJ1-5; v_gene: TRBV5-6; CDR3aa: CASSFGPGSNQPQHF; CDR3nt: TGTGCCAGCAGCTTCGGTCCAGGGAGCAATCAGCCCCAGCATTTT
abundance: many; d_gene: TRBD2; j_gene: TRBJ2-1; v_gene: TRBV24-1; CDR3aa: CATSDTSGRGYNEQFF; CDR3nt: TGTGCCACCAGTGACACTAGCGGGAGAGGGTACAATGAGCAGTTCTTC
abundance: many; d_gene: .; j_gene: TRBJ2-4; v_gene: TRBV7-9; CDR3aa: CASSPQAAKNIQYF; CDR3nt: TGTGCCAGCAGCCCCCAGGCAGCCAAAAACATTCAGTACTTC
abundance: .; d_gene: .; j_gene: TRBJ2-3; v_gene: TRBV5-1; CDR3aa: CASSSELTDTQYF; CDR3nt: TGCGCCAGCAGCTCCGAACTCACAGATACGCAGTATTTT
abundance: many; d_gene: .; j_gene: TRBJ2-7; v_gene: TRBV5-5; CDR3aa: CASRTTGVSYEQYF; CDR3nt: TGTGCCAGCAGGACCACAGGAGTCTCCTACGAGCAGTACTTC
abundance: many; d_gene: TRBD1; j_gene: TRBJ1-1; v_gene: TRBV27; CDR3aa: CASSTIYPTSGGHTEAFF; CDR3nt: TGTGCCAGCAGTACTATATACCCCACGTCAGGGGGCCACACTGAAGCTTTCTTT
abundance: many; d_gene: .; j_gene: TRBJ1-4; v_gene: TRBV7-9; CDR3aa: CASSQYRAGVTNEKLFF; CDR3nt: TGTGCCAGCAGCCAATACAGAGCAGGGGTGACTAATGAAAAACTGTTTTTT
abundance: few; d_gene: TRBD2; j_gene: TRBJ2-2; v_gene: TRBV7-3; CDR3aa: CASSPREAGTGELFF; CDR3nt: TGTGCCAGCAGCCCCCGGGAGGCGGGCACCGGGGAGCTGTTTTTT
abundance: few; d_gene: TRBD1; j_gene: TRBJ2-2; v_gene: TRBV27; CDR3aa: CASSLFSWGQENTGELFF; CDR3nt: TGTGCCAGCAGTTTATTCAGCTGGGGACAGGAGAACACCGGGGAGCTGTTTTTT
abundance: many; d_gene: .; j_gene: TRBJ2-4; v_gene: TRBV12-3/TRBV12-4; CDR3aa: CASSLRGAGAKNIQYF; CDR3nt: TGTGCCAGCAGTTTAAGAGGGGCCGGGGCCAAAAACATTCAGTACTTC
abundance: many; d_gene: TRBD1; j_gene: TRBJ2-1; v_gene: TRBV27; CDR3aa: CATSRDRGYNEQFF; CDR3nt: TGTGCCACCTCGAGGGACAGGGGTTACAATGAGCAGTTCTTC
abundance: few; d_gene: TRBD1; j_gene: TRBJ2-3; v_gene: TRBV12-3/TRBV12-4; CDR3aa: CASSPTHRGAATDPQYF; CDR3nt: TGTGCCAGCAGCCCTACCCACAGGGGGGCGGCTACAGATCCGCAGTATTTT
abundance: many; d_gene: .; j_gene: TRBJ1-5; v_gene: TRBV27; CDR3aa: CASSLNRNSRQPQHF; CDR3nt: TGTGCCAGCAGTTTAAACAGAAACTCGAGGCAGCCCCAGCATTTT
abundance: many; d_gene: TRBD1; j_gene: TRBJ2-7; v_gene: TRBV27; CDR3aa: CASSGTGSRYEQYF; CDR3nt: TGTGCCAGCAGTGGGACAGGGTCACGCTACGAGCAGTACTTC
abundance: many; d_gene: TRBD1; j_gene: TRBJ2-7; v_gene: TRBV6-1; CDR3aa: CASTWDSPLGEQYF; CDR3nt: TGTGCCAGCACCTGGGACAGCCCCCTAGGGGAGCAGTACTTC
abundance: many; d_gene: .; j_gene: TRBJ2-1; v_gene: TRBV7-2; CDR3aa: CASSDRDTRLWGYNEQFF; CDR3nt: TGTGCCAGCAGCGACCGGGACACCCGACTTTGGGGATACAATGAGCAGTTCTTC
abundance: many; d_gene: .; j_gene: TRBJ2-7; v_gene: TRBV7-2; CDR3aa: CASSSRVVADYEQYF; CDR3nt: TGTGCCAGCAGCTCCCGGGTGGTAGCGGACTACGAGCAGTACTTC
abundance: many; d_gene: .; j_gene: TRBJ2-3; v_gene: TRBV27; CDR3aa: CASRLPGGTDTQYF; CDR3nt: TGTGCCAGCCGTTTGCCCGGGGGTACAGATACGCAGTATTTT
abundance: many; d_gene: .; j_gene: TRBJ1-1; v_gene: TRBV11-3; CDR3aa: CASSSTTENTEAFF; CDR3nt: TGTGCCAGCAGCTCCACGACAGAGAACACTGAAGCTTTCTTT
abundance: many; d_gene: TRBD2; j_gene: TRBJ2-1; v_gene: TRBV6-1; CDR3aa: CASIIGTSGYNEQFF; CDR3nt: TGTGCCAGCATCATCGGGACTAGCGGTTACAATGAGCAGTTCTTC
abundance: .; d_gene: TRBD2; j_gene: TRBJ2-3; v_gene: TRBV12-3/TRBV12-4; CDR3aa: CASSLARTTAGGRTDTQYF; CDR3nt: TGTGCCAGCAGTTTAGCGAGAACTACCGCGGGAGGGCGGACAGATACGCAGTATTTT
abundance: many; d_gene: TRBD1; j_gene: TRBJ2-1; v_gene: TRBV7-9; CDR3aa: CASSLAQSGTAHEQFF; CDR3nt: TGTGCCAGCAGCTTAGCCCAATCCGGGACAGCCCATGAGCAGTTCTTC
abundance: many; d_gene: TRBD1; j_gene: TRBJ2-1; v_gene: TRBV6-1; CDR3aa: CASSDVWGQSYNEQFF; CDR3nt: TGTGCCAGCAGTGATGTCTGGGGACAGTCGTACAATGAGCAGTTCTTC
abundance: many; d_gene: .; j_gene: TRBJ2-3; v_gene: TRBV6-5; CDR3aa: CASSYLSSATDTQYF; CDR3nt: TGTGCCAGCAGTTACTTAAGTAGCGCCACAGATACGCAGTATTTT
abundance: many; d_gene: TRBD2; j_gene: TRBJ2-5; v_gene: TRBV19; CDR3aa: CASSIWAGESETQYF; CDR3nt: TGTGCCAGTAGTATTTGGGCGGGAGAATCAGAGACCCAGTACTTC
abundance: few; d_gene: TRBD1; j_gene: TRBJ2-1; v_gene: TRBV30; CDR3aa: CAWDPDRGLYNEQFF; CDR3nt: TGTGCCTGGGACCCTGACAGGGGCCTCTACAATGAGCAGTTCTTC
abundance: many; d_gene: .; j_gene: TRBJ1-2; v_gene: TRBV6-2/TRBV6-3; CDR3aa: CASSRFESNYGYTF; CDR3nt: TGTGCCAGCAGCCGGTTCGAGTCAAACTATGGCTACACCTTC
abundance: many; d_gene: .; j_gene: TRBJ1-1; v_gene: TRBV15; CDR3aa: CATSRVSDLNTEAFF; CDR3nt: TGTGCCACCAGCAGAGTCAGCGACCTAAACACTGAAGCTTTCTTT
abundance: .; d_gene: TRBD2; j_gene: TRBJ2-1; v_gene: TRBV9; CDR3aa: CASSVVLAGAQQFF; CDR3nt: TGTGCCAGCAGCGTAGTACTAGCGGGAGCACAGCAGTTCTTC
abundance: many; d_gene: TRBD2; j_gene: TRBJ2-7; v_gene: TRBV4-3; CDR3aa: CASSQDRSGGFGTYEQYF; CDR3nt: TGCGCCAGCAGCCAAGATCGGAGCGGGGGGTTCGGCACGTACGAGCAGTACTTC
abundance: many; d_gene: TRBD1; j_gene: TRBJ2-2; v_gene: TRBV7-2; CDR3aa: CASSSGQITGELFF; CDR3nt: TGTGCCAGCAGCTCGGGACAGATCACCGGGGAGCTGTTTTTT
abundance: many; d_gene: .; j_gene: TRBJ2-3; v_gene: TRBV19; CDR3aa: CASSIQIATDTQYF; CDR3nt: TGTGCCAGTAGTATTCAGATTGCCACAGATACGCAGTATTTT
abundance: .; d_gene: TRBD2; j_gene: TRBJ2-2; v_gene: TRBV7-2; CDR3aa: CASTLAGGFRELFF; CDR3nt: TGTGCCAGCACGCTAGCGGGAGGGTTTAGGGAGCTGTTTTTT
abundance: many; d_gene: TRBD2; j_gene: TRBJ2-7; v_gene: TRBV5-1; CDR3aa: CASSLGLAGVYEQYF; CDR3nt: TGCGCCAGCAGCTTGGGGCTAGCGGGGGTCTACGAGCAGTACTTC
abundance: many; d_gene: TRBD1; j_gene: TRBJ1-1; v_gene: TRBV20-1; CDR3aa: CSARGQGVAFF; CDR3nt: TGCAGTGCTAGGGGGCAGGGGGTAGCTTTCTTT
abundance: many; d_gene: .; j_gene: TRBJ2-7; v_gene: TRBV2; CDR3aa: CASSETDGEGEQYF; CDR3nt: TGTGCCAGCAGTGAAACGGACGGGGAAGGCGAGCAGTACTTC
abundance: many; d_gene: .; j_gene: TRBJ1-4; v_gene: TRBV30; CDR3aa: CAWSPDRDEKLFF; CDR3nt: TGTGCCTGGAGCCCGGACAGAGATGAAAAACTGTTTTTT
abundance: few; d_gene: TRBD1; j_gene: TRBJ1-1; v_gene: TRBV25-1; CDR3aa: CASRRQGGTTQAFF; CDR3nt: TGTGCCAGCAGAAGACAGGGTGGAACCACTCAAGCTTTCTTT
abundance: many; d_gene: TRBD1; j_gene: TRBJ1-2; v_gene: TRBV7-9; CDR3aa: CASSWGQSARYGYTF; CDR3nt: TGTGCCAGCAGCTGGGGACAGTCTGCGCGCTATGGCTACACCTTC
abundance: .; d_gene: TRBD2; j_gene: TRBJ2-1; v_gene: TRBV29-1; CDR3aa: CSVDSLAGGSSYNEQFF; CDR3nt: TGCAGCGTTGATTCACTAGCGGGGGGGAGCTCCTACAATGAGCAGTTCTTC
abundance: many; d_gene: .; j_gene: TRBJ2-3; v_gene: TRBV7-9; CDR3aa: CASSLDITDTQYF; CDR3nt: TGTGCCAGCAGCTTAGACATCACAGATACGCAGTATTTT
abundance: many; d_gene: .; j_gene: TRBJ2-2; v_gene: TRBV4-2; CDR3aa: CASSATTNTGELFF; CDR3nt: TGTGCCAGCAGCGCGACTACTAACACCGGGGAGCTGTTTTTT
abundance: many; d_gene: .; j_gene: TRBJ2-7; v_gene: TRBV11-3; CDR3aa: CASSLGNRFYEQYF; CDR3nt: TGTGCCAGCAGCTTAGGCAACCGGTTCTACGAGCAGTACTTC
abundance: many; d_gene: TRBD1; j_gene: TRBJ2-1; v_gene: TRBV9; CDR3aa: CASSPLDREQFF; CDR3nt: TGTGCCAGCAGCCCCTTGGACAGGGAGCAGTTCTTC
abundance: .; d_gene: TRBD1; j_gene: TRBJ1-5; v_gene: TRBV24-1; CDR3aa: CATSPRDRGSNQPQHF; CDR3nt: TGTGCCACCAGCCCCCGGGACAGGGGAAGCAATCAGCCCCAGCATTTT
abundance: few; d_gene: .; j_gene: TRBJ2-3; v_gene: TRBV4-3; CDR3aa: CASNRGTDTQYF; CDR3nt: TGCGCCAGCAACAGGGGCACAGATACGCAGTATTTT
abundance: many; d_gene: TRBD1; j_gene: TRBJ1-2; v_gene: TRBV6-4; CDR3aa: CASSAEGGSYGYTF; CDR3nt: TGTGCCAGCAGTGCGGAAGGGGGCTCTTATGGCTACACCTTC
abundance: few; d_gene: .; j_gene: TRBJ2-5; v_gene: TRBV20-1; CDR3aa: CSAGGLETQYF; CDR3nt: TGCAGCGCCGGGGGATTAGAGACCCAGTACTTC
abundance: many; d_gene: .; j_gene: TRBJ1-1; v_gene: TRBV5-4; CDR3aa: CASSTTSGNTEAFF; CDR3nt: TGTGCCAGCAGCACAACTTCAGGGAACACTGAAGCTTTCTTT
abundance: .; d_gene: .; j_gene: TRBJ2-1; v_gene: TRBV29-1; CDR3aa: CSVEEGAGYNEQFF; CDR3nt: TGCAGCGTTGAAGAGGGGGCGGGATACAATGAGCAGTTCTTC
abundance: many; d_gene: .; j_gene: TRBJ1-5; v_gene: TRBV24-1; CDR3aa: CATSDPHRTTSNQPQHF; CDR3nt: TGTGCCACCAGTGACCCTCACAGGACCACTAGCAATCAGCCCCAGCATTTT
abundance: many; d_gene: TRBD2; j_gene: TRBJ2-4; v_gene: TRBV5-1; CDR3aa: CASSTLAGDGKNIQYF; CDR3nt: TGCGCCAGCAGCACGCTAGCGGGAGATGGGAAAAACATTCAGTACTTC
abundance: many; d_gene: TRBD1; j_gene: TRBJ2-1; v_gene: TRBV5-8; CDR3aa: CASSPTGGQRNEQFF; CDR3nt: TGTGCCAGCAGCCCGACAGGGGGCCAACGCAATGAGCAGTTCTTC
abundance: many; d_gene: .; j_gene: TRBJ2-1; v_gene: TRBV6-2/TRBV6-3; CDR3aa: CASNSASLAYNEQFF; CDR3nt: TGTGCCAGCAATTCGGCTAGCTTAGCTTACAATGAGCAGTTCTTC
abundance: many; d_gene: .; j_gene: TRBJ2-1; v_gene: TRBV5-1; CDR3aa: CASSFDNEQFF; CDR3nt: TGCGCCAGCAGCTTCGACAATGAGCAGTTCTTC
abundance: many; d_gene: .; j_gene: TRBJ1-4; v_gene: TRBV18; CDR3aa: CASSSGTDEKLFF; CDR3nt: TGTGCCAGCTCATCAGGAACCGATGAAAAACTGTTTTTT
abundance: many; d_gene: .; j_gene: TRBJ2-2; v_gene: TRBV5-1; CDR3aa: CASSPWGQGSTGELFF; CDR3nt: TGCGCCAGCAGCCCGTGGGGCCAGGGGAGCACCGGGGAGCTGTTTTTT